This T cell receptor beta chain appears in the sequencing data of a study of identical twins. This clonotype was seen only a few times. TCRdb fed the 5' RACE reads into MiXCR, producing one record per CDR3 protein. The table includes 640,000 or so distinct CDR3 sequences, over 5% detected once. Sample: naive T cells sorted from blood. The clonotype originates from a man younger than 35 in good health.

CDR3 sequence reads: CASSSTGLGGYTF. For the CDR3, the DNA is TGCGCCAGCAGTTCGACAGGCCTCGGGGGCTACACCTTC. The chain employs TRBV10-1 and TRBJ1-2, with D tentatively TRBD1 (6 bases). Germline CDR1 and CDR2: WNHNN and SYGVQD (reference sequence). Trimming pared 5 bases from V and 8 bases from J, leaving 15 bases between. The CDR3 spans 13 residues.